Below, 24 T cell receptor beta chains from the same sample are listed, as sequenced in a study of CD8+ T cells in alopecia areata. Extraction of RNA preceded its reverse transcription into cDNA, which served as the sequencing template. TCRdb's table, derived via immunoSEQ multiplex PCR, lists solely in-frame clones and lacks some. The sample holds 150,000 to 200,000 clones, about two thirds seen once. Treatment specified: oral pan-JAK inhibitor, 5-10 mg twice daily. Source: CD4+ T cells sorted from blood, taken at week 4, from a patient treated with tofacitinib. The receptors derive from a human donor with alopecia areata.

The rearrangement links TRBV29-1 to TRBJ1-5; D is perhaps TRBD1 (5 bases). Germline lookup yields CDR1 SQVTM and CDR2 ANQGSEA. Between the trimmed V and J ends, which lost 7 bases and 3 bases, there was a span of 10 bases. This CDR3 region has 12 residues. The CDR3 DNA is TGCAGCGCCGGACAACCCAATCAGCCCCAGCATTTT. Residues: CSAGQPNQPQHF. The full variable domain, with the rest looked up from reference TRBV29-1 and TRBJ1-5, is SAVISQKPSRDICQRGTSLTIQCQVDSQVTMMFWYRQQPGQSLTLIATANQGSEATYESGFVIDKFPISRPNLTFSTLTVSNMSPEDSSIYLCSAGQPNQPQHFGDGTRLSIL.

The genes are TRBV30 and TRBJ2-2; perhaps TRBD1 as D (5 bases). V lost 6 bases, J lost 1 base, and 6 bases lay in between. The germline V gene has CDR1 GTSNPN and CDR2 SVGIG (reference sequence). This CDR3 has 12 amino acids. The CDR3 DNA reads TGTGCCTGTCAGGGGAACACCGGGGAGCTGTTTTTT. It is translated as CACQGNTGELFF.

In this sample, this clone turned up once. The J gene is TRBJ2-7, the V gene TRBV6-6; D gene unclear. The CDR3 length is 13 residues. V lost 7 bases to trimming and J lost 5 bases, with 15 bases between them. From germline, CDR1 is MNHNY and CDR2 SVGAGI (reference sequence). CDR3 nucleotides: TGTGCCAGCACCGTTGTCCGAAACGACGAGCAGTACTTC. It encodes CASTVVRNDEQYF.

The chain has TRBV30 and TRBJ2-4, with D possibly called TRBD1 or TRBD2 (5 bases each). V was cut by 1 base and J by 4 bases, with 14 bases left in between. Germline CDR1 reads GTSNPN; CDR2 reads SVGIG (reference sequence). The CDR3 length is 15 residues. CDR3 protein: CAWSEAGTPKNIQYF. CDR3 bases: TGTGCCTGGAGTGAAGCAGGGACGCCAAAAAACATTCAGTACTTC.

Here the CDR3 reads CSVQTGTGREKLFF. The CDR3, as DNA: TGCAGCGTCCAGACCGGGACAGGGCGTGAAAAACTGTTTTTT. The chain recombines TRBV29-1 with TRBJ1-4, with TRBD1 matching over 9 bases. The CDR3 extends over 14 amino acids. In germline, CDR1 is SQVTM, CDR2 ANQGSEA. V gave up 6 bases and J gave up 7 bases; unmatched junction bases: 9.

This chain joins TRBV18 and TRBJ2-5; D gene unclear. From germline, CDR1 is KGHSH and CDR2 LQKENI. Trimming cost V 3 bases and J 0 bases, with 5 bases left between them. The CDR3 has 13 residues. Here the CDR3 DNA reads TGTGCCAGCTCACCGACGCACCAAGAGACCCAGTACTTC. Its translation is CASSPTHQETQYF.

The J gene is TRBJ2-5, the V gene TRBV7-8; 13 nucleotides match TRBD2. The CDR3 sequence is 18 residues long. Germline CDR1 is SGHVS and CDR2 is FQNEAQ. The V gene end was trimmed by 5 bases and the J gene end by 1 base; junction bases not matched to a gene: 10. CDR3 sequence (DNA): TGTGCCAGCAGCATCTCCTGGGGACTAGCGGGGATCCAAGAGACCCAGTACTTC. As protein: CASSISWGLAGIQETQYF. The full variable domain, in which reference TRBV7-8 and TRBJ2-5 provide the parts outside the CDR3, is GAGVSQSPRYKVAKRGQDVALRCDPISGHVSLFWYQQALGQGPEFLTYFQNEAQLDKSGLPSDRFFAERPEGSVSTLKIQRTQQEDSAVYLCASSISWGLAGIQETQYFGPGTRLLVL.

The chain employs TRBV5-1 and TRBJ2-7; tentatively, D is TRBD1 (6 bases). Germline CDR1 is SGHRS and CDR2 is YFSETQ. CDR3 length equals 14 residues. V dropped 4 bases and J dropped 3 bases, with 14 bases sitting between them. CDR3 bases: TGCGCCAGCAGCCCCTCGACAGGTGGCTACGAGCAGTACTTC. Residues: CASSPSTGGYEQYF.

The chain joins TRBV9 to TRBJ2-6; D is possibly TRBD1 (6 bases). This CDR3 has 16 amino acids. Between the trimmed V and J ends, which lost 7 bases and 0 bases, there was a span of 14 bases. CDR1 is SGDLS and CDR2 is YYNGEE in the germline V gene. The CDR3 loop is CASGGQLSSGANVLTF. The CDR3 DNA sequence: TGTGCCAGCGGAGGACAGTTGAGCTCTGGGGCCAACGTCCTGACTTTC.

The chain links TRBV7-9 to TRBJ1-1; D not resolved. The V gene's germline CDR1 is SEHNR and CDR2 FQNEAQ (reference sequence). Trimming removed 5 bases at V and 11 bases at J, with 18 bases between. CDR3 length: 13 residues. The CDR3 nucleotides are TGTGCCAGCAGCGAAGGACCTCCCATGAGGGCTTTCTTT. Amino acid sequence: CASSEGPPMRAFF.

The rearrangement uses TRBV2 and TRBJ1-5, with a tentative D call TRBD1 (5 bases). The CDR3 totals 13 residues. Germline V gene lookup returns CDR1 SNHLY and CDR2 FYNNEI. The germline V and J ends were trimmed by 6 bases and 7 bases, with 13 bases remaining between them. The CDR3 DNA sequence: TGTGCCAGCAGAAGGGAAGGGACCCAGCCCCAGCATTTT. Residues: CASRREGTQPQHF.

CDR3 residues: CAWRAGLSTEAFF. Written as DNA, the CDR3 is TGTGCCTGGAGAGCGGGTTTAAGCACTGAAGCTTTCTTT. The chain is built from TRBV30 and TRBJ1-1; D is ambiguous. From germline, CDR1 is GTSNPN and CDR2 SVGIG (reference sequence). There are 13 residues in the CDR3. V lost 3 bases to trimming and J lost 4 bases, with 12 bases between them.

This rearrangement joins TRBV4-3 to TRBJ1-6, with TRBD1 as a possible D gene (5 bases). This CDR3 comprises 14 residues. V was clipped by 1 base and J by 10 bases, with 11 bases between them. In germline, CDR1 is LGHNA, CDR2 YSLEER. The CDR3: CASSQAGAGSPLHF. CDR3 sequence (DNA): TGCGCCAGCAGCCAAGCCGGGGCAGGATCACCCCTCCACTTT.

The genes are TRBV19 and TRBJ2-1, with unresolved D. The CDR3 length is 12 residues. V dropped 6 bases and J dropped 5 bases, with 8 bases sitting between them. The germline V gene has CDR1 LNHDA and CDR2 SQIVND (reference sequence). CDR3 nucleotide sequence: TGTGCCAGTAGCCCGATTGACAATGAGCAGTTCTTC. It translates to CASSPIDNEQFF.

The CDR3 reads CSVLRGPRETQYF. CDR3 DNA: TGCAGCGTCCTCCGGGGCCCTAGAGAGACCCAGTACTTC. This chain uses TRBV29-1 with TRBJ2-5; D possibly matches TRBD1 or TRBD2 (5 bases each). Looked up from germline, CDR1 is SQVTM and CDR2 is ANQGSEA. CDR3 length equals 13 residues. Between the trimmed V and J ends, which lost 6 bases and 4 bases, there was a span of 15 bases. Using reference TRBV29-1 and TRBJ2-5 for the parts outside the CDR3, the full variable domain is SAVISQKPSRDICQRGTSLTIQCQVDSQVTMMFWYRQQPGQSLTLIATANQGSEATYESGFVIDKFPISRPNLTFSTLTVSNMSPEDSSIYLCSVLRGPRETQYFGPGTRLLVL.

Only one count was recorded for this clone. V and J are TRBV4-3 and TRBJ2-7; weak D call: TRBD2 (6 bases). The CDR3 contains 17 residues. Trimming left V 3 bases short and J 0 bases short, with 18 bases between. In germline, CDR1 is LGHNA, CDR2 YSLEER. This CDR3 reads CASSQAFGGSSSYEQYF. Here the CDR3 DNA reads TGCGCCAGCAGCCAGGCCTTTGGAGGGTCAAGCTCCTACGAGCAGTACTTC.

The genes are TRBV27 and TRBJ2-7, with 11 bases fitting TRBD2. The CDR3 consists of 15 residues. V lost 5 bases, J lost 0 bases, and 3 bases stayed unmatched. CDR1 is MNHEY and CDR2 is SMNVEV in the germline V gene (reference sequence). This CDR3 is CASSALAGASYEQYF. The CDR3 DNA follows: TGTGCCAGCAGTGCACTAGCGGGGGCCTCCTACGAGCAGTACTTC.

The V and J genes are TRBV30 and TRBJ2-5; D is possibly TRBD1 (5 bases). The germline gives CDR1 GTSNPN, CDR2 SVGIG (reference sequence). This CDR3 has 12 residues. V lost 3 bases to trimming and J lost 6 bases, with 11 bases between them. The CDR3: CAWSTGAQTQYF. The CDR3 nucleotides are TGTGCCTGGAGCACTGGGGCACAGACCCAGTACTTC.

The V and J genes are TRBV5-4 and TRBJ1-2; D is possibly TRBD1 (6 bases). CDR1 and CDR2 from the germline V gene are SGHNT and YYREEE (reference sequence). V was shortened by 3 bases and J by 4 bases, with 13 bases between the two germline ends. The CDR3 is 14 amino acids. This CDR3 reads CASSSEGVAYGYTF. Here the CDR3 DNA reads TGTGCCAGCAGCTCGGAGGGGGTCGCCTATGGCTACACCTTC.

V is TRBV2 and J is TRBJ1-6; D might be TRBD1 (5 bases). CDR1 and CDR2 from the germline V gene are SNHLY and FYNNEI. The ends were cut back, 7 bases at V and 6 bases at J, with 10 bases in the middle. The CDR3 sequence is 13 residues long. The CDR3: CASIGQGNSPLHF. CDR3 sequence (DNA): TGTGCCAGCATCGGGCAGGGTAATTCACCCCTCCACTTT.

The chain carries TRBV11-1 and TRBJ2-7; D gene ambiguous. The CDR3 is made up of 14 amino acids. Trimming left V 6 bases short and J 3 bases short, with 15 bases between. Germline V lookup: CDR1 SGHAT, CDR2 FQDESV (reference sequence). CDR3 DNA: TGTGCCAGCAGGGAACGCGTGCACGACTACGAGCAGTACTTC. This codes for CASRERVHDYEQYF.

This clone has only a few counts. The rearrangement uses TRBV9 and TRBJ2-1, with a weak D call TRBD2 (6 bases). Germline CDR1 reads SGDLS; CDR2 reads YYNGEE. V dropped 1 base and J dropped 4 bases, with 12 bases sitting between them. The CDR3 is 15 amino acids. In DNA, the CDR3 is TGTGCCAGCAGCGTATCGGGAGCCATGTACAATGAGCAGTTCTTC. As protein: CASSVSGAMYNEQFF.

Here the CDR3 reads CSVEEGQANYNEQFF. The CDR3 nucleotides are TGCAGCGTTGAGGAGGGGCAGGCCAACTACAATGAGCAGTTCTTC. This chain links TRBV29-1 with TRBJ2-1, with D maybe TRBD2 (6 bases). CDR3 length equals 15 residues. CDR1 SQVTM and CDR2 ANQGSEA come from the germline V gene. V was cut by 3 bases and J by 3 bases, with 15 bases left in between.

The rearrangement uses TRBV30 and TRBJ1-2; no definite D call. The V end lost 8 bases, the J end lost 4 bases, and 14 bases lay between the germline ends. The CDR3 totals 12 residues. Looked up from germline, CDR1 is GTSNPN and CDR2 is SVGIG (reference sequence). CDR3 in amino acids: CAGPLVGYGYTF. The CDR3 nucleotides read TGTGCCGGCCCCCTAGTCGGCTATGGCTACACCTTC.